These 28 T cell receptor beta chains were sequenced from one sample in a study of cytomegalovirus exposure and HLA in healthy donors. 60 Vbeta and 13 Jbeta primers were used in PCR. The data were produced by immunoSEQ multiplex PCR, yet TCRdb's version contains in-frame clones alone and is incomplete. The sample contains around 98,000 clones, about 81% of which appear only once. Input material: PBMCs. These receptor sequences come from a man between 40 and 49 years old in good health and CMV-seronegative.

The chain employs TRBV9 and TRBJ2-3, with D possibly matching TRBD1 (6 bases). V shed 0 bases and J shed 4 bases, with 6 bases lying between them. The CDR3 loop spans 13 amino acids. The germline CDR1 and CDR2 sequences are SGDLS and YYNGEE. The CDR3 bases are TGTGCCAGCAGCGTAGGGGGGCCAGATACGCAGTATTTT. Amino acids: CASSVGGPDTQYF.

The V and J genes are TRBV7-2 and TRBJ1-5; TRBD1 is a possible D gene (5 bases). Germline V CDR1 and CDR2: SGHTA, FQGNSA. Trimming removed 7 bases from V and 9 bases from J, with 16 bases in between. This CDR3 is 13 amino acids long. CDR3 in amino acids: CASTPDIYAPQHF. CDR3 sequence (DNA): TGTGCCAGCACCCCGGACATTTATGCGCCCCAGCATTTT. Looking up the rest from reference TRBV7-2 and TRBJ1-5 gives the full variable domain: GAGVSQSPSNKVTEKGKDVELRCDPISGHTALYWYRQSLGQGLEFLIYFQGNSAPDKSGLPSDRFSAERTGGSVSTLTIQRTQQEDSAVYLCASTPDIYAPQHFGDGTRLSIL.

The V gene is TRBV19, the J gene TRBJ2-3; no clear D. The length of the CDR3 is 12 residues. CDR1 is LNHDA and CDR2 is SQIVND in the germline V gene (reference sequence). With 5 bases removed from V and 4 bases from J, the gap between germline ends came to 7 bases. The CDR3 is CASSPGSDTQYF. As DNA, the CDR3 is TGTGCCAGTAGTCCGGGTTCAGATACGCAGTATTTT.

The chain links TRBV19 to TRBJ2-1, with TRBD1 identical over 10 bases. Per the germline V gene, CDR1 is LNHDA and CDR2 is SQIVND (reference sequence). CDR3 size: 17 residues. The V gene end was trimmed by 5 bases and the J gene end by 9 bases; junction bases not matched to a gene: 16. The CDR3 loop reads CASSVKRQGATGAEQFF. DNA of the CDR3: TGTGCCAGTAGTGTAAAACGACAGGGGGCGACGGGCGCTGAGCAGTTCTTC. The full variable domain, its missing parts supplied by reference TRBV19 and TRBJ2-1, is DGGITQSPKYLFRKEGQNVTLSCEQNLNHDAMYWYRQDPGQGLRLIYYSQIVNDFQKGDIAEGYSVSREKKESFPLTVTSAQKNPTAFYLCASSVKRQGATGAEQFFGPGTRLTVL.

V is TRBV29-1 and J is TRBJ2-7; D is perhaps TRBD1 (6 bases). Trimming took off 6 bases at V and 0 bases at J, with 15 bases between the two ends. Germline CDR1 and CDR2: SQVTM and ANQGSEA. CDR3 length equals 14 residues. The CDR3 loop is CSVAGTFSSYEQYF. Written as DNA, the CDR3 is TGCAGCGTGGCCGGGACATTCAGCTCCTACGAGCAGTACTTC.

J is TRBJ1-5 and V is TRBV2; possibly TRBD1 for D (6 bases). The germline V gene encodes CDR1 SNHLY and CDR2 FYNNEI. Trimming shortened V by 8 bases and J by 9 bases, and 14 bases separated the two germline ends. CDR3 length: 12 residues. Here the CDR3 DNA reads TGTGCCAGCGGAGGACAGCCGGGGCCCCAGCATTTT. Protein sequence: CASGGQPGPQHF. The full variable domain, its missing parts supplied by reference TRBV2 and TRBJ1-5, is EPEVTQTPSHQVTQMGQEVILRCVPISNHLYFYWYRQILGQKVEFLVSFYNNEISEKSEIFDDQFSVERPDGSNFTLKIRSTKLEDSAMYFCASGGQPGPQHFGDGTRLSIL.

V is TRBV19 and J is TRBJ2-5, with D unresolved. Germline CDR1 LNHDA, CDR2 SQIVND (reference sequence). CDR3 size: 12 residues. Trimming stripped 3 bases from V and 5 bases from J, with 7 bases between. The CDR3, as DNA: TGTGCCAGTAGTATCCAAGCGGAGACCCAGTACTTC. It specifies CASSIQAETQYF.

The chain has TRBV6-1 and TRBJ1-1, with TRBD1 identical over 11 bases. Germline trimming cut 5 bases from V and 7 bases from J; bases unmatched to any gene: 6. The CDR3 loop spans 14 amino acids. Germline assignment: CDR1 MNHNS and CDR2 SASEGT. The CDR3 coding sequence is TGTGCCAGCAGTCCGGGACAGGGGGTTGTTGAAGCTTTCTTT. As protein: CASSPGQGVVEAFF.

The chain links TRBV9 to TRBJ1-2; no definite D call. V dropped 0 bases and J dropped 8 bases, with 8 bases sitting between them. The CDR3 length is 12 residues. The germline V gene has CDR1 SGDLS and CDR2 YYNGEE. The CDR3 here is CASSVVGRGYTF. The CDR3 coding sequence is TGTGCCAGCAGCGTAGTTGGGCGAGGCTACACCTTC.

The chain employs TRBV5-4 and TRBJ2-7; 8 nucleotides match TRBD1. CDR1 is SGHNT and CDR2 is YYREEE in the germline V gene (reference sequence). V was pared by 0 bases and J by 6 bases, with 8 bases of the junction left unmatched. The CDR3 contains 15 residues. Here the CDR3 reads CASSLVDRDTGEQYF. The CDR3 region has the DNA TGTGCCAGCAGCTTGGTGGACAGGGACACGGGCGAGCAGTACTTC.

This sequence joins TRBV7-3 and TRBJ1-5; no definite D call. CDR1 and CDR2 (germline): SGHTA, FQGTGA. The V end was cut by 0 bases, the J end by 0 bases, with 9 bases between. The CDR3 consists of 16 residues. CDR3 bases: TGTGCCAGCAGCTTAACGCAGTACTATAGCAATCAGCCCCAGCATTTT. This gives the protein CASSLTQYYSNQPQHF.

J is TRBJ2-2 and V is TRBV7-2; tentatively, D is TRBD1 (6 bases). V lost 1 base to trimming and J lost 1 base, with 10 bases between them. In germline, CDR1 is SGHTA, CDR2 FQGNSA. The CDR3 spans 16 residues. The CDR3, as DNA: TGTGCCAGCAGCTTAGTGGGGACAAAGAACACCGGGGAGCTGTTTTTT. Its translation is CASSLVGTKNTGELFF.

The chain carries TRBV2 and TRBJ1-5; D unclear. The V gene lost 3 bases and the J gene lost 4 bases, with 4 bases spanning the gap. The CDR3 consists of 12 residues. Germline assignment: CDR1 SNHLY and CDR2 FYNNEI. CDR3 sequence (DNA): TGTGCCAGCAGTGACAGAAATCAGCCCCAGCATTTT. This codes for CASSDRNQPQHF.

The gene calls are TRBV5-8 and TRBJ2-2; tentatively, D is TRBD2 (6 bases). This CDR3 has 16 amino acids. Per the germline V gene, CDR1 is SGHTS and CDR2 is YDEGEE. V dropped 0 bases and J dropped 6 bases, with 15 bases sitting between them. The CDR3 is CASSLVAAGWAGELFF. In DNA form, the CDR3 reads TGTGCCAGCAGCTTGGTAGCGGCGGGATGGGCCGGGGAGCTGTTTTTT.

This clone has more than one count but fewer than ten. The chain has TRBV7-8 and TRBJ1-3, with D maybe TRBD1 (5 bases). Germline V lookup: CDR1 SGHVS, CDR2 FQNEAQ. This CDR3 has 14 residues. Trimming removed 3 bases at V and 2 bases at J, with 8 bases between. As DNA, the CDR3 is TGTGCCAGCAGCTTCCGGGGGGCTGGAAACACCATATATTTT. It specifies CASSFRGAGNTIYF.

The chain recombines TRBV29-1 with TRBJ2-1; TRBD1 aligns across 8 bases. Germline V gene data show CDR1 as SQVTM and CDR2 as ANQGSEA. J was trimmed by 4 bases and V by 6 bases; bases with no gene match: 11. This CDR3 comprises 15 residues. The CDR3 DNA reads TGCAGCGTATATACCGGACAGGGTACTTACAATGAGCAGTTCTTC. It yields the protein CSVYTGQGTYNEQFF.

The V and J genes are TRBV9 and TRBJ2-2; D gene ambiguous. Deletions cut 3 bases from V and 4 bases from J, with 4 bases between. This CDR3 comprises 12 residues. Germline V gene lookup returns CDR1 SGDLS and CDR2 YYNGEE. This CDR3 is CASSAVTGELFF. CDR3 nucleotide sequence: TGTGCCAGCAGCGCGGTCACCGGGGAGCTGTTTTTT.

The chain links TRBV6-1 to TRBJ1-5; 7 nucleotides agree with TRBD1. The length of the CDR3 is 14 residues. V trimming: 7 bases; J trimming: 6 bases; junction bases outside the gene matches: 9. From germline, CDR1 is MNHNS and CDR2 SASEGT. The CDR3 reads CASNTQGVGQPQHF. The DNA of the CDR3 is TGTGCCAGCAATACTCAGGGGGTAGGTCAGCCCCAGCATTTT.

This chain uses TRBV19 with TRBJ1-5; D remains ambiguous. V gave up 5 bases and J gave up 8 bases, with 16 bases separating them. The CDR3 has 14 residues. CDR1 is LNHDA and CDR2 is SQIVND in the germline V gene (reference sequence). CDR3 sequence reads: CASSLSSKRKPQHF. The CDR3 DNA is TGTGCCAGTAGTTTGAGCAGTAAGAGGAAGCCCCAGCATTTT.

DNA for the CDR3: TGTGCCAGCAGCCAACAGGGACCAAACGAGCAGTACTTC. Protein: CASSQQGPNEQYF. The chain links TRBV7-6 to TRBJ2-7; possible D gene TRBD1, 6 bases. The germline CDR1 and CDR2 sequences are SGHVS and FNYEAQ. Trimming removed 5 bases at V and 5 bases at J, with 13 bases between. This CDR3 has 13 amino acids.

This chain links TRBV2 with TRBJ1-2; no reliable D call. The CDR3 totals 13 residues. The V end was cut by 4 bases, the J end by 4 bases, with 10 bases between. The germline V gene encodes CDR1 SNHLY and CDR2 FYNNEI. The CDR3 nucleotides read TGTGCCAGCAGTGTTGAAGGGAGCTATGGCTACACCTTC. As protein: CASSVEGSYGYTF. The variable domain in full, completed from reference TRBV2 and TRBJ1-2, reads EPEVTQTPSHQVTQMGQEVILRCVPISNHLYFYWYRQILGQKVEFLVSFYNNEISEKSEIFDDQFSVERPDGSNFTLKIRSTKLEDSAMYFCASSVEGSYGYTFGSGTRLTVV.

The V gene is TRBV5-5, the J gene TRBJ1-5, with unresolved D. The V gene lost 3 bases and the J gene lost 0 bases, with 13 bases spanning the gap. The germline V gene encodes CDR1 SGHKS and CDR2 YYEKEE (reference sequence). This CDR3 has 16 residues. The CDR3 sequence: CASSSTGGDSNQPQHF. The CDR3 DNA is TGTGCCAGCAGCTCCACTGGTGGAGATAGCAATCAGCCCCAGCATTTT.

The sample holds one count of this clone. The CDR3 is CASSEVRGYEQYF. The CDR3, as DNA: TGTGCCAGCAGTGAAGTTCGAGGGTACGAGCAGTACTTC. The chain employs TRBV6-1 and TRBJ2-7, with D tentatively TRBD2 (5 bases). Germline lookup yields CDR1 MNHNS and CDR2 SASEGT. Trimming pared 1 base from V and 4 bases from J, leaving 8 bases between. CDR3 size: 13 residues.

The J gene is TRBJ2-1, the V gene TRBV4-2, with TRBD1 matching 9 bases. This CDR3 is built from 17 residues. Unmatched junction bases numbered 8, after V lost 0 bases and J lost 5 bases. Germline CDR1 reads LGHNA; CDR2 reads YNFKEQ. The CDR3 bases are TGTGCCAGCAGCCAAGACCGGGACAGGGTAATGAACAATGAGCAGTTCTTC. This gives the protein CASSQDRDRVMNNEQFF.

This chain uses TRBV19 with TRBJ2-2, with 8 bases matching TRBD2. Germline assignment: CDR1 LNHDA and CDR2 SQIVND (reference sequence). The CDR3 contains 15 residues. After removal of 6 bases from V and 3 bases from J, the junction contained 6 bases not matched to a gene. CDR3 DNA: TGTGCCAGTAGCCCGGGGGGGAAATACACCGGGGAGCTGTTTTTT. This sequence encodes CASSPGGKYTGELFF. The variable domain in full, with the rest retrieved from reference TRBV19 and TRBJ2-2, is DGGITQSPKYLFRKEGQNVTLSCEQNLNHDAMYWYRQDPGQGLRLIYYSQIVNDFQKGDIAEGYSVSREKKESFPLTVTSAQKNPTAFYLCASSPGGKYTGELFFGEGSRLTVL.

CDR3 bases: TGCGCCAGCAGCTTGGGTCCGGGGATTAACACTGAAGCTTTCTTT. Translated, it gives CASSLGPGINTEAFF. This chain uses TRBV5-1 with TRBJ1-1; D unresolved. In germline, CDR1 is SGHRS, CDR2 YFSETQ. Trimming pared 0 bases from V and 2 bases from J, leaving 11 bases between. CDR3 length: 15 residues. The complete variable domain, with remaining parts taken from reference TRBV5-1 and TRBJ1-1, reads KAGVTQTPRYLIKTRGQQVTLSCSPISGHRSVSWYQQTPGQGLQFLFEYFSETQRNKGNFPGRFSGRQFSNSRSEMNVSTLELGDSALYLCASSLGPGINTEAFFGQGTRLTVV.

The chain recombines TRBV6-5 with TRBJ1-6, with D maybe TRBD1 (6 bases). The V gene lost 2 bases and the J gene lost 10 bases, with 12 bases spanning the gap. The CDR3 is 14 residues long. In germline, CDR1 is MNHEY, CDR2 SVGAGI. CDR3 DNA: TGTGCCAGCAGTTACATTCAGGGGCAATCACCCCTCCACTTT. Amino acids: CASSYIQGQSPLHF.

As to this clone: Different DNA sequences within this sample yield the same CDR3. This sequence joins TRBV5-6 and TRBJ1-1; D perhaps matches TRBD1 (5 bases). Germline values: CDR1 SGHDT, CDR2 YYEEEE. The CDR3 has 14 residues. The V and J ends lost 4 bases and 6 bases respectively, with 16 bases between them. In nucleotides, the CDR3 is TGTGCCAGCAGCCGGACGGGACTTTCCCCTGAAGCTTTCTTT. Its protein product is CASSRTGLSPEAFF.